The 27 T cell receptor beta chains below come from one sample, sequenced in a study of T cell repertoires in cytomegalovirus infection. TCRdb itself ran the reads through MiXCR, one entry per CDR3 protein. The repertoire includes some 500,000 distinct CDR3 sequences, 40% of them detected once, and around 50% sits in the top ten. No cognate antigen is known for these TCRs. This material consisted of cultured PBMCs, taken from culture after CMV antigen stimulation. The receptor source for this set is a human donor in good health (CMV status not recorded). Some clones in this sample may be carry-over from other donors' samples.

The gene calls are TRBV7-9 and TRBJ1-6; TRBD1 matches 7 bases. The CDR3 spans 14 residues. V shed 4 bases, J shed 6 bases, and the junction held 3 bases outside the gene matches. Germline V gene sequence: CDR1 SEHNR, CDR2 FQNEAQ (reference sequence). The CDR3, as DNA: TGTGCCAGCAGCTCACAGGGGCCTAATTCACCCCTCCACTTT. Residues: CASSSQGPNSPLHF.

This clonotype was seen a few times. V is TRBV6-2 or TRBV6-3 and J is TRBJ2-3; 11 bases line up with TRBD2. V dropped 5 bases and J dropped 2; count of bases not matched to a gene: 6. Germline V gene lookup returns CDR1 MNHEY and CDR2 SVGEGT. This CDR3 spans 16 amino acids. Written as DNA, the CDR3 is TGTGCCAGCAGTACGAATAGCGGGAGGGCCACAGATACGCAGTATTTT. It is translated as CASSTNSGRATDTQYF.

This clonotype turned up a few times. The chain joins TRBV5-4 to TRBJ2-3, with D perhaps given as TRBD1 or TRBD2 (5 bases each). The CDR3 loop spans 15 amino acids. V was cut by 4 bases and J by 0 bases, with 12 bases left in between. Germline V gives CDR1 SGHNT, CDR2 YYREEE (reference sequence). As DNA, the CDR3 is TGTGCCAGCAGCCCCGGGACGGCCAGCACAGATACGCAGTATTTT. It specifies CASSPGTASTDTQYF.

The sample holds many counts of this clonotype. V is TRBV7-2 and J is TRBJ1-1, with D unclear. There are 12 residues in the CDR3. V was trimmed by 4 bases and J by 1 base, leaving 4 bases between them. The germline V gene encodes CDR1 SGHTA and CDR2 FQGNSA. CDR3 residues: CASSYQNTEAFF. The CDR3 DNA is TGTGCCAGCAGCTACCAGAACACTGAAGCTTTCTTT.

V is TRBV10-3 and J is TRBJ2-3, with 12 nucleotides matching TRBD2. CDR3 length: 15 residues. Trimming removed 6 bases from V and 4 bases from J; junction bases left unmatched: 5. Germline CDR1 is ENHRY and CDR2 is SYGVKD. CDR3 nucleotides: TGTGCCATCAGCGGACTAGCGGGAACGGCAGATACGCAGTATTTT. Protein: CAISGLAGTADTQYF.

The rearrangement links TRBV18 to TRBJ2-7; D is uncertain. CDR1 and CDR2 (germline): KGHSH, LQKENI. CDR3 length: 12 residues. V dropped 1 base and J dropped 6 bases, with 7 bases sitting between them. CDR3 loop: CASSPLRGEQYF. CDR3 nucleotide sequence: TGTGCCAGCTCACCACTTCGTGGCGAGCAGTACTTC. Supplemented by reference TRBV18 and TRBJ2-7, the full variable domain reads NAGVMQNPRHLVRRRGQEARLRCSPMKGHSHVYWYRQLPEEGLKFMVYLQKENIIDESGMPKERFSAEFPKEGPSILRIQQVVRGDSAAYFCASSPLRGEQYFGPGTRLTVT.

V is TRBV7-2 and J is TRBJ1-2; 8 positions agree with TRBD1. The germline V gene has CDR1 SGHTA and CDR2 FQGNSA. V dropped 3 bases and J dropped 2; count of bases not matched to a gene: 8. The CDR3 extends over 16 amino acids. The CDR3, as DNA: TGTGCCAGCAGCTTCGGACAGGGTGTTGGAAACTATGGCTACACCTTC. Residues: CASSFGQGVGNYGYTF.

The chain uses TRBV12-3 or TRBV12-4 and TRBJ2-1; no clear D gene. Trimming shortened V by 4 bases and J by 8 bases, and 18 bases separated the two germline ends. The CDR3 contains 15 residues. This CDR3 is CASSSMAARAHEQFF. Here the CDR3 DNA reads TGTGCCAGCAGTTCCATGGCGGCAAGGGCCCATGAGCAGTTCTTC.

The J gene is TRBJ2-7, the V gene TRBV5-6, with 14 bases lining up with TRBD2. This CDR3 has 17 residues. Germline CDR1 SGHDT, CDR2 YYEEEE. The V gene end was trimmed by 1 base and the J gene end by 3 bases; junction bases not matched to a gene: 6. The CDR3 sequence: CASSLSPGLAGVYEQYF. The CDR3 bases are TGTGCCAGCAGCTTGTCTCCGGGACTAGCGGGAGTCTACGAGCAGTACTTC.

The chain has TRBV25-1 and TRBJ2-3; no firm D call. The CDR3 sequence is 12 residues long. The V and J ends lost 4 bases and 5 bases respectively, with 7 bases between them. Germline V gene data show CDR1 as MGHDK and CDR2 as SYGVNS. CDR3 bases: TGTGCCAGCAGTGCTACGCAAGATACGCAGTATTTT. Amino acid sequence: CASSATQDTQYF.

CDR3 bases: TGTGCCAGCAGCTTAGCGAAATATGGTAACACTGAAGCTTTCTTT. Its protein is CASSLAKYGNTEAFF. J is TRBJ1-1 and V is TRBV7-9; D not certain. Trimming took 0 bases from V and 2 from J, leaving 10 bases between them. Germline V gene lookup returns CDR1 SEHNR and CDR2 FQNEAQ (reference sequence). CDR3 length: 15 amino acids.

The chain carries TRBV7-2 and TRBJ2-3, with D possibly matching TRBD1 (5 bases). The CDR3 covers 15 residues. Germline values: CDR1 SGHTA, CDR2 FQGNSA. Trimming cost V 0 bases and J 6 bases, with 13 bases left between them. The CDR3 nucleotides read TGTGCCAGCAGCTTAGCGCTCAGGGTTCGGGATACGCAGTATTTT. It is translated as CASSLALRVRDTQYF.

The genes are TRBV7-6 and TRBJ1-3; 7 bases fit TRBD1. V lost 5 bases, J lost 0 bases, and 4 bases stayed unmatched. The length of the CDR3 is 15 residues. Per the germline V gene, CDR1 is SGHVS and CDR2 is FNYEAQ. CDR3 in DNA: TGTGCCAGCAGCCCCGACAGGGTCTCTGGAAACACCATATATTTT. Translating it yields CASSPDRVSGNTIYF.

The chain is built from TRBV12-3 or TRBV12-4 and TRBJ2-6; a possible D gene is TRBD2 (5 bases). CDR3 length equals 18 residues. Trimming shortened V by 1 base and J by 5 bases, and 18 bases separated the two germline ends. The CDR3 sequence: CASSLVERVGMRANVLTF. In DNA, the CDR3 is TGTGCCAGCAGTTTAGTGGAACGGGTCGGGATGAGGGCCAACGTCCTGACTTTC.

The CDR3 bases are TGTGCCACCAGCAGAGATGCAGGGGTGAATGAGCAGTTCTTC. Translating it yields CATSRDAGVNEQFF. The rearrangement links TRBV15 to TRBJ2-1; D might be TRBD1 (6 bases). The V end lost 0 bases, the J end lost 7 bases, and 10 bases lay between the germline ends. Looked up from germline, CDR1 is LNHNV and CDR2 is YYDKDF (reference sequence). This CDR3 comprises 14 residues.

The chain carries TRBV5-4 and TRBJ2-1, with 7 nucleotides matching TRBD2. This CDR3 contains 15 residues. CDR1 is SGHNT, CDR2 YYREEE, per germline (reference sequence). Trimming cost V 4 bases and J 0 bases; bases outside gene matches: 4. CDR3 region: CASSVGRSSYNEQFF. The CDR3, as DNA: TGTGCCAGCAGCGTCGGGAGGAGCTCCTACAATGAGCAGTTCTTC.

The J gene is TRBJ1-1, the V gene TRBV20-1; TRBD1 matches at 7 bases. The V gene's germline CDR1 is DFQATT and CDR2 SNEGSKA (reference sequence). The CDR3 is 14 amino acids. V lost 2 bases to trimming and J lost 4 bases; unmatched junction nucleotides: 7. CDR3 sequence (DNA): TGCAGTGCTAGACCCCGGACAGGTGGCACTGAAGCTTTCTTT. Protein product: CSARPRTGGTEAFF.

This chain connects TRBV7-6 to TRBJ2-1; 9 nucleotides line up with TRBD2. The V gene's germline CDR1 is SGHVS and CDR2 FNYEAQ. The V gene end was trimmed by 5 bases and the J gene end by 2 bases; junction bases not matched to a gene: 13. The CDR3 totals 18 residues. The CDR3 spells CASSTRPGGRGPYNEQFF. CDR3 nucleotides: TGTGCCAGCAGCACCCGACCGGGCGGGAGGGGTCCCTACAATGAGCAGTTCTTC.

This sequence joins TRBV25-1 and TRBJ2-2, with D tentatively TRBD2 (5 bases). The CDR3 is 16 amino acids. Germline CDR1 and CDR2: MGHDK and SYGVNS. V dropped 5 bases and J dropped 1 base, with 14 bases sitting between them. CDR3 loop: CASSQTRSLNTGELFF. In nucleotides, the CDR3 is TGTGCCAGCAGTCAAACTAGGAGTCTGAACACCGGGGAGCTGTTTTTT. The full variable domain, in which reference TRBV25-1 and TRBJ2-2 provide the parts outside the CDR3, is EADIYQTPRYLVIGTGKKITLECSQTMGHDKMYWYQQDPGMELHLIHYSYGVNSTEKGDLSSESTVSRIRTEHFPLTLESARPSHTSQYLCASSQTRSLNTGELFFGEGSRLTVL.

The chain is built from TRBV6-2 or TRBV6-3 and TRBJ2-7; 7 bases map to TRBD2. CDR1 is MNHEY, CDR2 SVGEGT, per germline. This CDR3 region has 17 residues. Losses at the gene ends were 6 bases for V and 6 bases for J; bases not matched to a gene: 20. CDR3 nucleotide sequence: TGTGCCAGCAGCCAAGGGTCAATGTTCCGCGGGGAGGGCGAGCAGTACTTC. Encoded protein: CASSQGSMFRGEGEQYF.

For this clonotype: At one of its ends the junction is not consistent with the germline gene, which may arise from a read error. The chain is built from TRBV7-2 and TRBJ1-3; D not resolved. Germline lookup yields CDR1 SGHTA and CDR2 FQGNSA. The CDR3 totals 10 residues. CDR3 DNA: TGTGCCAGCACCAACCCTCATTGGGATTTT. This gives the protein CASTNPHWDF. The full variable domain, completed using reference TRBV7-2 and TRBJ1-3, is GAGVSQSPSNKVTEKGKDVELRCDPISGHTALYWYRQSLGQGLEFLIYFQGNSAPDKSGLPSDRFSAERTGGSVSTLTIQRTQQEDSAVYLCASTNPHWDFGEGSWLTVV.

This clonotype was counted only a few times. The rearrangement uses TRBV11-2 and TRBJ2-5; perhaps TRBD2 as D (7 bases). V was trimmed by 4 bases and J by 2 bases, leaving 17 bases between them. The germline V gene has CDR1 SGHAT and CDR2 FQNNGV. The CDR3 is made up of 16 amino acids. CDR3 protein: CASSSRGREKQETQYF. CDR3 sequence (DNA): TGTGCCAGCAGCTCTCGGGGGCGGGAGAAGCAAGAGACCCAGTACTTC.

The chain recombines TRBV6-2 or TRBV6-3 with TRBJ1-1; D unresolved. The V gene's germline CDR1 is MNHEY and CDR2 SVGEGT. The CDR3 consists of 12 residues. DNA of the CDR3: TGTGGAACAAGGCGAGAGAACACTGAAGCTTTCTTT. The encoded protein is CGTRRENTEAFF.

This clonotype was picked up a small number of times. The chain couples TRBV28 to TRBJ2-7; 9 nucleotides agree with TRBD1. Germline lookup yields CDR1 MDHEN and CDR2 SYDVKM. The J segment lost 5 bases and the V segment lost 8 bases, leaving 7 bases of the junction unmatched. The CDR3 has 13 amino acids. The CDR3 DNA reads as TGTGCCAGCCGGGACAGGGTTTTTCACGAGCAGTACTTC. Protein product: CASRDRVFHEQYF.

V and J are TRBV10-3 and TRBJ2-1, with 9 bases that match TRBD2. CDR1 is ENHRY, CDR2 SYGVKD, per germline. V lost 2 bases, J lost 10 bases, and 6 bases stayed unmatched. This CDR3 spans 14 amino acids. In DNA form, the CDR3 reads TGTGCCATCAGTGAGGCGGGAGGGCCGCGGGAGCAGTTCTTC. As protein: CAISEAGGPREQFF.

This sequence joins TRBV6-5 and TRBJ2-7; 7 bases align to TRBD1. The V gene's germline CDR1 is MNHEY and CDR2 SVGAGI. V was clipped by 3 bases and J by 2 bases; unmatched bases: 7. This CDR3 has 15 amino acids. The CDR3 spells CASSYFLGQTYEQYF. The DNA of the CDR3 is TGTGCCAGCAGTTATTTCTTGGGACAGACCTACGAGCAGTACTTC.

This clonotype was recorded only once. Written as DNA, the CDR3 is TGTGCCAGCAGCCAAGAGGGACTAGCGTACCATGAGCAGTTCTTC. Translating it yields CASSQEGLAYHEQFF. V and J are TRBV4-2 and TRBJ2-1; 10 bases line up with TRBD2. Per germline, CDR1 LGHNA and CDR2 YNFKEQ. The J segment lost 8 bases and the V segment lost 0 bases, leaving 4 bases of the junction unmatched. The CDR3 sequence is 15 residues long.